The 25 T cell receptor beta chains in this list originate from one sample, sequenced in a study of T cell clonotyping in hematopoietic cell transplantation. TCRdb's copy holds only in-frame clones and misses some; the assay was immunoSEQ multiplex PCR. Here the sample spans some 9,100 clones, 81% being singletons. The specimen was peripheral blood mononuclear cells, collected 180 days after allogeneic stem cell transplant. These receptors were collected from a female patient aged 45 to 65 who had an allogeneic stem cell transplant from an unrelated donor, so the T cells may come from the graft donor. Some clones in this sample may be carry-over from other donors' samples.

The CDR3 DNA is TGTGCCGCCAGCCCGGGCACTGAAGCTTTCTTT. This encodes CAASPGTEAFF. The gene calls are TRBV25-1 and TRBJ1-1; D uncertain. Trimming took 11 bases from V and 4 from J, leaving 11 bases between them. The germline V gene encodes CDR1 MGHDK and CDR2 SYGVNS. The CDR3 is 11 residues long.

The chain couples TRBV19 to TRBJ2-2, with D perhaps matching TRBD2 (6 bases). Germline values: CDR1 LNHDA, CDR2 SQIVND (reference sequence). The CDR3 sequence is 15 residues long. V was shortened by 8 bases and J by 1 base, with 14 bases between the two germline ends. The CDR3 DNA is TGTGCCAGTCTAGCGCGGGCCCTGAACACCGGGGAGCTGTTTTTT. It is translated as CASLARALNTGELFF.

As for this clone: A junction boundary mismatches the germline segment, possibly from a read error. The rearrangement uses TRBV30 and TRBJ1-3, with 7 bases matching TRBD1. CDR3 size: 14 residues. Germline values: CDR1 GTSNPN, CDR2 SVGIG (reference sequence). This CDR3 is CARSGSGGGNTIYF. The CDR3 nucleotides are TGTGCCCGGAGTGGGTCAGGGGGGGGAAACACCATATATTTT.

This clone was detected a few times. This CDR3 is CASSEPRHSYNEQFF. CDR3 bases: TGTGCCAGCAGCGAGCCCCGACACTCCTACAATGAGCAGTTCTTC. The rearrangement links TRBV9 to TRBJ2-1; D call uncertain. Trimming stripped 3 bases from V and 0 bases from J, with 10 bases between. Germline V CDR1 and CDR2: SGDLS, YYNGEE. The CDR3 loop spans 15 amino acids.

This chain connects TRBV11-3 to TRBJ2-1; no clear D. Germline CDR1 is SGHNT and CDR2 is YENEEA. This CDR3 is built from 13 residues. Trimming removed 5 bases at V and 6 bases at J, with 11 bases between. The CDR3 coding sequence is TGTGCCAGCAGCCCCGAAAGACCCAATGAGCAGTTCTTC. Amino acid sequence: CASSPERPNEQFF.

This clone was seen only once. The chain carries TRBV18 and TRBJ1-1; D not certain. CDR3 length equals 12 residues. V was cut by 0 bases and J by 7 bases, with 6 bases left in between. Looked up from germline, CDR1 is KGHSH and CDR2 is LQKENI. DNA of the CDR3: TGTGCCAGCTCACCACCGGGCAGTGAAGCTTTCTTT. Its translation is CASSPPGSEAFF.

The gene calls are TRBV2 and TRBJ2-7; no reliable D call. CDR1 and CDR2 (germline): SNHLY, FYNNEI. The CDR3 is made up of 12 amino acids. V was pared by 6 bases and J by 1 base, with 7 bases between. The CDR3 spells CASRGQSYEQYF. CDR3 nucleotide sequence: TGTGCCAGCAGAGGTCAGTCCTACGAGCAGTACTTC. Filled out from reference TRBV2 and TRBJ2-7, the complete variable domain reads EPEVTQTPSHQVTQMGQEVILRCVPISNHLYFYWYRQILGQKVEFLVSFYNNEISEKSEIFDDQFSVERPDGSNFTLKIRSTKLEDSAMYFCASRGQSYEQYFGPGTRLTVT.

J is TRBJ2-6 and V is TRBV2; D remains ambiguous. The V gene's germline CDR1 is SNHLY and CDR2 FYNNEI. V was trimmed by 7 bases and J by 4 bases, leaving 5 bases between them. This CDR3 contains 12 residues. The CDR3 bases are TGTGCCAGCAAGTCCGGGGCCAACGTCCTGACTTTC. Translating it yields CASKSGANVLTF.

This clone was recorded only once. The J gene is TRBJ1-6, the V gene TRBV30; D is perhaps TRBD1 (5 bases). The CDR3 is 19 residues long. The V end lost 0 bases, the J end lost 0 bases, and 18 bases lay between the germline ends. CDR1 is GTSNPN and CDR2 is SVGIG in the germline V gene (reference sequence). CDR3 sequence: CAWSVWGTSQSSYNSPLHF. The CDR3 nucleotides read TGTGCCTGGAGTGTCTGGGGGACTTCTCAGAGCTCCTATAATTCACCCCTCCACTTT.

The sample holds one count of this clone. This sequence joins TRBV14 and TRBJ2-3; no clear D gene. Trimming left V 4 bases short and J 0 bases short, with 11 bases between. The germline V gene encodes CDR1 SGHDN and CDR2 FVKESK. The CDR3 is 15 amino acids. The DNA of the CDR3 is TGTGCCAGCAGCCGAAGGACGGTTAGCACAGATACGCAGTATTTT. It translates to CASSRRTVSTDTQYF.

The gene calls are TRBV7-2 and TRBJ2-7, with D unresolved. Trimming cost V 5 bases and J 4 bases, with 9 bases left between them. Germline CDR1 is SGHTA and CDR2 is FQGNSA. The CDR3 length is 12 residues. CDR3 bases: TGTGCCAGCAGCCTTCAGATTTACGAGCAGTACTTC. Amino acid sequence: CASSLQIYEQYF.

The V gene is TRBV13, the J gene TRBJ2-3; 16 bases are a match to TRBD2. Per germline, CDR1 PRHDT and CDR2 FYEKMQ (reference sequence). After removal of 5 bases from V and 0 bases from J, the junction contained 11 bases not matched to a gene. This CDR3 has 20 residues. The CDR3 reads CASSQTPGLAGGESTDTQYF. CDR3 in DNA: TGTGCCAGCAGCCAGACCCCGGGACTAGCGGGAGGGGAGAGCACAGATACGCAGTATTTT.

The chain employs TRBV7-9 and TRBJ1-2; D is possibly TRBD1 (6 bases). The V end was cut by 9 bases, the J end by 4 bases, with 18 bases between. Germline CDR1 is SEHNR and CDR2 is FQNEAQ (reference sequence). This CDR3 comprises 14 residues. CDR3 sequence (DNA): TGTGCCAGTGCCGGTGGGGGGCATATCTATGGCTACACCTTC. This sequence encodes CASAGGGHIYGYTF.

CDR3 DNA sequence: TGCGCCAGCAGCCAAGGACAGGGGGACGCTTCACCCCTCCACTTT. It is translated as CASSQGQGDASPLHF. V usage is TRBV4-3 and J usage is TRBJ1-6; 9 bases line up with TRBD1. The CDR3 spans 15 residues. Germline lookup yields CDR1 LGHNA and CDR2 YSLEER. V trimming: 1 base; J trimming: 9 bases; junction bases outside the gene matches: 4.

The rearrangement links TRBV30 to TRBJ2-7, with D unclear. V shed 1 base and J shed 3 bases, with 4 bases lying between them. Germline V lookup: CDR1 GTSNPN, CDR2 SVGIG (reference sequence). CDR3 length: 11 residues. The chain's CDR3 is CAWSEDYEQYF. The CDR3 coding sequence is TGTGCCTGGAGTGAGGACTACGAGCAGTACTTC.

The V and J genes are TRBV6-1 and TRBJ1-3; D is undetermined. CDR3 size: 14 residues. Trimming left V 2 bases short and J 4 bases short, with 9 bases between. Germline V gene data show CDR1 as MNHNS and CDR2 as SASEGT. The DNA of the CDR3 is TGTGCCAGCAGTGAATCTGAGGTCGGAAACACCATATATTTT. Translation gives CASSESEVGNTIYF.

V gene TRBV7-2 combines with J gene TRBJ2-6, with D tentatively TRBD1 or TRBD2 (6 bases each). The ends were cut back, 6 bases at V and 0 bases at J, with 12 bases in the middle. There are 16 residues in the CDR3. Germline V gene data show CDR1 as SGHTA and CDR2 as FQGNSA. CDR3 in DNA: TGTGCCAGCAGTATAAAGGGGGGCTCTGGGGCCAACGTCCTGACTTTC. Its protein product is CASSIKGGSGANVLTF.

This clone was found a few times. This rearrangement joins TRBV11-3 to TRBJ1-1; TRBD1 might be the D (6 bases). Germline V gives CDR1 SGHNT, CDR2 YENEEA. V gave up 2 bases and J gave up 3 bases, with 10 bases separating them. The CDR3 is made up of 14 amino acids. CDR3 residues: CASSLRNRDTEAFF. CDR3 nucleotides: TGTGCCAGCAGCTTAAGAAACAGGGACACTGAAGCTTTCTTT.

The rearrangement joins TRBV19 to TRBJ1-4; D is uncertain. Trimming removed 5 bases at V and 4 bases at J, with 11 bases between. Germline lookup yields CDR1 LNHDA and CDR2 SQIVND (reference sequence). The CDR3 loop spans 14 amino acids. The CDR3 DNA sequence: TGTGCCAGTAGTCGTTGGCAGAATAATGAAAAACTGTTTTTT. Translation gives CASSRWQNNEKLFF.

The chain joins TRBV9 to TRBJ1-1; the D is unclear. Germline CDR1 reads SGDLS; CDR2 reads YYNGEE. The CDR3 contains 16 residues. V was trimmed by 4 bases and J by 1 base, leaving 17 bases between them. The chain's CDR3 is CASSSRREQPNTEAFF. For the CDR3, the DNA is TGTGCCAGCAGCTCCCGAAGGGAGCAACCGAACACTGAAGCTTTCTTT. The entire variable domain, with the rest obtained from reference TRBV9 and TRBJ1-1, is as follows: DSGVTQTPKHLITATGQRVTLRCSPRSGDLSVYWYQQSLDQGLQFLIQYYNGEERAKGNILERFSAQQFPDLHSELNLSSLELGDSALYFCASSSRREQPNTEAFFGQGTRLTVV.

The chain joins TRBV6-5 to TRBJ1-2, with a weak D call TRBD1 (6 bases). Per germline, CDR1 MNHEY and CDR2 SVGAGI. Trimming cost V 6 bases and J 8 bases, with 16 bases left between them. This CDR3 spans 13 amino acids. DNA for the CDR3: TGTGCCAGCAGGTCGACAGGCTTTGGAGGCTACACCTTC. Translation gives CASRSTGFGGYTF.

The sample holds one count of this clone. This chain links TRBV4-3 with TRBJ2-2; D gene uncertain. CDR1 and CDR2 from the germline V gene are LGHNA and YSLEER. The CDR3 loop spans 18 amino acids. V lost 0 bases to trimming and J lost 1 base, with 15 bases between them. DNA of the CDR3: TGCGCCAGCAGCCAAGATATACCCATCCCCAGGAACACCGGGGAGCTGTTTTTT. The encoded protein is CASSQDIPIPRNTGELFF.

With regard to this clone: At one of its ends the junction is not consistent with the germline gene, which may arise from a read error. Within the sample, other DNA sequences also encode this same CDR3. The chain combines TRBV2 with TRBJ1-5; the D is unclear. There are 16 residues in the CDR3. The germline CDR1 and CDR2 sequences are SNHLY and FYNNEI. In DNA, the CDR3 is TGTGCCAGCAGTCCTCACCCTGGGGATAGCAATCAGCCCCAGCATTTC. It translates to CASSPHPGDSNQPQHF.

The rearrangement uses TRBV6-5 and TRBJ2-7, with D perhaps being TRBD1 or TRBD2 (6 bases each). With 6 bases removed from V and 0 bases from J, the gap between germline ends came to 15 bases. The CDR3 has 15 amino acids. Germline V CDR1 and CDR2: MNHEY, SVGAGI. CDR3 residues: CASSLRGVDSYEQYF. The CDR3 DNA follows: TGTGCCAGCAGCCTTAGGGGGGTAGACTCCTACGAGCAGTACTTC.

This clone was detected a few times. The chain is built from TRBV30 and TRBJ2-3; TRBD1 might be the D (6 bases). Germline loops: CDR1 GTSNPN, CDR2 SVGIG (reference sequence). V was pared by 5 bases and J by 3 bases, with 9 bases between. The CDR3 contains 12 residues. In nucleotides, the CDR3 is TGTGCCTGGGGGACACCGACAGATACGCAGTATTTT. Translation gives CAWGTPTDTQYF. The whole variable domain, remainder taken from reference TRBV30 and TRBJ2-3, is SQTIHQWPATLVQPVGSPLSLECTVEGTSNPNLYWYRQAAGRGLQLLFYSVGIGQISSEVPQNLSASRPQDRQFILSSKKLLLSDSGFYLCAWGTPTDTQYFGPGTRLTVL.